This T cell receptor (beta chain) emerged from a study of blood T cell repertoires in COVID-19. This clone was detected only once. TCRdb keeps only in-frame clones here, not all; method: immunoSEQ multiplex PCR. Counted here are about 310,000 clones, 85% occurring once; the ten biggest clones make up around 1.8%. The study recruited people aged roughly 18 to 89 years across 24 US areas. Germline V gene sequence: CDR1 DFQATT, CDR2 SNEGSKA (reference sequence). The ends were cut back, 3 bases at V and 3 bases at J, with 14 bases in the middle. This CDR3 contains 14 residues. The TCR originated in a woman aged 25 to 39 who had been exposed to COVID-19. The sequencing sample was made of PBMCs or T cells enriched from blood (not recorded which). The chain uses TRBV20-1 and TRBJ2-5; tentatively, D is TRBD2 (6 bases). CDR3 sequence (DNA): TGCAGTGCTAGTGGGACTCCCCTAAAAGAGACCCAGTACTTC. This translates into CSASGTPLKETQYF.